This TCR beta chain appears in the sequencing data of a study of CD8 T cells in Susac syndrome. Random hexamers primed reverse transcription of 0.5 to 1 ug RNA. An immunoSEQ multiplex PCR generated amplified TCR beta CDR3 products spanning 54 Vbeta and 13 Jbeta. A single record per CDR3 protein comes from TCRdb applying MiXCR to the immunoSEQ multiplex PCR reads. The table shows 200,000 to 250,000 distinct CDR3 sequences, with more than 85% occurring only once. Sequencing of TCR beta was carried out in blood CD8+ and CD4+ T cells. It was negative isolation that provided the CD8+ and CD4+ T cells, whereas TEMRA cells were enriched by FACS. This CDR3 spans 15 amino acids. Germline-derived CDR1 and CDR2 are SGHDN and FVKESK. V shed 4 bases and J 9 bases; nucleotides not matched to a gene: 5.

The receptor comes from a human donor with multiple sclerosis. The chain employs TRBV14 and TRBJ1-6, with 11 bases aligning to TRBD1. Sequencing used CD8+ T cells from PBMCs. The DNA of the CDR3 is TGTGCCAGCAGCCGGACAGGGGGCTTAACTTCACCCCTCCACTTT. This translates into CASSRTGGLTSPLHF.